Presented here are 27 T cell receptor beta chains from one specimen sequenced in a study of blood T cell repertoires in COVID-19. Libraries were prepared by immunoSEQ multiplex PCR; TCRdb keeps only in-frame clonotypes and omits some of them. The sample carries roughly 340,000 clones, more than 75% recorded once. The sequenced sample consisted of peripheral blood. These receptors came from a woman aged 50 to 65 with COVID-19, enrolled during active disease.

The rearrangement uses TRBV12-3 or TRBV12-4 and TRBJ1-1; 7 bases are shared with TRBD1. The length of the CDR3 is 13 residues. V shed 1 base and J 8 bases; nucleotides not matched to a gene: 4. The CDR3 spells CASSLGTGVEAFF. The CDR3 nucleotides are TGTGCCAGCAGTTTAGGAACAGGGGTAGAAGCTTTCTTT.

The chain has TRBV19 and TRBJ1-5; a weak D match, TRBD1 (5 bases). V dropped 2 bases and J dropped 7 bases, with 15 bases sitting between them. The germline CDR1 and CDR2 sequences are LNHDA and SQIVND (reference sequence). CDR3 size: 15 residues. The CDR3 DNA is TGTGCCAGTAGTATACAGGGCCAGGGAATACAGCCCCAGCATTTT. Translating gives CASSIQGQGIQPQHF.

V is TRBV29-1 and J is TRBJ2-1; the D gene is possibly TRBD1 (6 bases). The CDR3 consists of 16 residues. The germline CDR1 and CDR2 sequences are SQVTM and ANQGSEA. Trimming removed 3 bases from V and 4 bases from J, with 19 bases in between. CDR3 sequence reads: CSVEGARAERYNEQFF. The CDR3, as DNA: TGCAGCGTTGAGGGGGCACGGGCCGAGCGTTACAATGAGCAGTTCTTC.

V gene TRBV4-3 combines with J gene TRBJ1-4; D is perhaps TRBD1 (6 bases). This CDR3 comprises 20 residues. Germline V gene data show CDR1 as LGHNA and CDR2 as YSLEER. The germline V and J ends were trimmed by 0 bases and 0 bases, with 20 bases remaining between them. CDR3 residues: CASSQERVGYSGATNEKLFF. The CDR3 DNA sequence: TGCGCCAGCAGCCAAGAACGAGTCGGATATTCAGGGGCAACTAATGAAAAACTGTTTTTT.

The rearrangement links TRBV5-1 to TRBJ2-7; 11 nucleotides match TRBD2. The V gene's germline CDR1 is SGHRS and CDR2 YFSETQ. The ends lost 4 bases at V and 4 bases at J; junction bases unmatched: 13. This CDR3 is 17 amino acids long. CDR3 nucleotides: TGCGCCAGCAGCCCCGAAACCTTAAGACTAGCGGGGTACGAGCAGTACTTC. As protein: CASSPETLRLAGYEQYF.

This chain uses TRBV7-9 with TRBJ2-7; a possible D gene is TRBD2 (6 bases). V lost 4 bases to trimming and J lost 0 bases, with 10 bases between them. Germline V CDR1 and CDR2: SEHNR, FQNEAQ (reference sequence). This CDR3 contains 14 residues. The CDR3 coding sequence is TGTGCCAGCAGCTCCTCCGGGAGCTCCTACGAGCAGTACTTC. Translating it yields CASSSSGSSYEQYF. The full variable domain, rest sourced from reference TRBV7-9 and TRBJ2-7, is DTGVSQNPRHKITKRGQNVTFRCDPISEHNRLYWYRQTLGQGPEFLTYFQNEAQLEKSRLLSDRFSAERPKGSFSTLEIQRTEQGDSAMYLCASSSSGSSYEQYFGPGTRLTVT.

This sequence joins TRBV15 and TRBJ2-3; D is perhaps TRBD1 (6 bases). Trimming shortened V by 0 bases and J by 4 bases, and 11 bases separated the two germline ends. In germline, CDR1 is LNHNV, CDR2 YYDKDF (reference sequence). The CDR3 runs to 15 residues. The CDR3 sequence is CATSRDKKGADTQYF. CDR3 nucleotide sequence: TGTGCCACCAGCAGAGATAAGAAGGGGGCAGATACGCAGTATTTT. The whole variable domain, filled in from reference TRBV15 and TRBJ2-3, reads DAMVIQNPRYQVTQFGKPVTLSCSQTLNHNVMYWYQQKSSQAPKLLFHYYDKDFNNEADTPDNFQSRRPNTSFCFLDIRSPGLGDTAMYLCATSRDKKGADTQYFGPGTRLTVL.

The chain couples TRBV18 to TRBJ2-7; D perhaps matches TRBD2 (5 bases). V shed 3 bases and J shed 6 bases, with 9 bases lying between them. Germline V lookup: CDR1 KGHSH, CDR2 LQKENI. The CDR3 sequence is 12 residues long. For the CDR3, the DNA is TGTGCCAGCTCACCGCTGGCGGGCGAGCAGTACTTC. Amino acids: CASSPLAGEQYF.

The J gene is TRBJ1-6, the V gene TRBV30; D is unclear. Looked up from germline, CDR1 is GTSNPN and CDR2 is SVGIG (reference sequence). The CDR3 length is 13 residues. Trimming shortened V by 4 bases and J by 7 bases, and 11 bases separated the two germline ends. CDR3 in amino acids: CAWKATPNSPLHF. The DNA of the CDR3 is TGTGCCTGGAAAGCGACGCCGAATTCACCCCTCCACTTT.

V gene TRBV19 combines with J gene TRBJ1-1; TRBD1 matches 8 bases. The CDR3 length is 16 residues. The germline gives CDR1 LNHDA, CDR2 SQIVND (reference sequence). The V segment lost 6 bases and the J segment 0 bases; nucleotides outside the gene matches: 9. The DNA for the CDR3 is TGTGCCAGTAGCCCCTTCCCGACAGGGGTGAACACTGAAGCTTTCTTT. Its protein product is CASSPFPTGVNTEAFF.

V usage is TRBV12-3 or TRBV12-4 and J usage is TRBJ1-2, with D possibly TRBD1 on 6 matching bases. V lost 2 bases and J lost 8, with 9 bases in between. CDR3 length: 12 residues. The CDR3 here is CASSLQGLGYTF. For the CDR3, the DNA is TGTGCCAGCAGTTTACAGGGGTTAGGCTACACCTTC.

This clone was observed a single time. The chain carries TRBV3-1 (or the pseudogene TRBV3-2) and TRBJ2-4; D call uncertain. The CDR3 length is 15 residues. CDR1 is LGHDT and CDR2 is YNNKEL in the germline V gene (reference sequence). Trimming left V 4 bases short and J 0 bases short, with 10 bases between. The chain's CDR3 is CASSLNSLAKNIQYF. The CDR3 bases are TGTGCCAGCAGCCTTAACAGCCTAGCCAAAAACATTCAGTACTTC.

This clone was detected a few times. V gene TRBV4-2 combines with J gene TRBJ2-7, with 11 bases that match TRBD2. This CDR3 is 17 amino acids long. Germline loops: CDR1 LGHNA, CDR2 YNFKEQ. Trimming took 3 bases from V and 0 from J; bases not matched to a gene: 7. CDR3 in amino acids: CASSHLGTSGSSYEQYF. The CDR3 bases are TGTGCCAGCAGCCATCTCGGGACTAGCGGCAGCTCCTACGAGCAGTACTTC.

This clone is a singleton in its sample. The chain has TRBV7-2 and TRBJ2-1; TRBD1 is a possible D gene (6 bases). Per germline, CDR1 SGHTA and CDR2 FQGNSA. The V gene lost 6 bases and the J gene lost 0 bases, with 12 bases spanning the gap. CDR3 size: 15 residues. The CDR3 sequence is CASRATGISYNEQFF. CDR3 in DNA: TGTGCCAGCAGAGCCACAGGGATCTCCTACAATGAGCAGTTCTTC.

The chain carries TRBV19 and TRBJ1-1; possibly TRBD1 for D (6 bases). The CDR3 spans 15 residues. Germline CDR1 is LNHDA and CDR2 is SQIVND (reference sequence). Trimming removed 7 bases from V and 1 base from J, with 16 bases in between. The CDR3 DNA is TGTGCCAGTACCACAGGGACCCAACAGAACACTGAAGCTTTCTTT. Translation gives CASTTGTQQNTEAFF.

This clone was found a few times. The chain employs TRBV7-2 and TRBJ2-7; 8 nucleotides line up with TRBD1. The CDR3 covers 16 residues. CDR1 is SGHTA, CDR2 FQGNSA, per germline. V lost 6 bases and J lost 7; bases outside the gene matches: 17. The CDR3 DNA reads as TGTGCCAGCAGTCATACTGCGGCAGGGGGCTCGGAAGAGCAGTACTTC. Protein product: CASSHTAAGGSEEQYF.

This clone was counted a few times. This rearrangement joins TRBV9 to TRBJ2-2, with D unclear. In germline, CDR1 is SGDLS, CDR2 YYNGEE. The ends were cut back, 0 bases at V and 3 bases at J, with 6 bases in the middle. This CDR3 comprises 14 residues. The CDR3 loop is CASSVVSDTGELFF. DNA of the CDR3: TGTGCCAGCAGCGTAGTTTCTGACACCGGGGAGCTGTTTTTT.

The gene calls are TRBV7-2 and TRBJ1-1, with D maybe TRBD1 (5 bases). V lost 1 base and J lost 2, with 11 bases in between. The V gene's germline CDR1 is SGHTA and CDR2 FQGNSA. The CDR3 spans 15 residues. The CDR3 sequence is CASSLVTGYNTEAFF. The CDR3, as DNA: TGTGCCAGCAGCTTAGTTACAGGTTATAACACTGAAGCTTTCTTT.

CDR3 in DNA: TGTGCCAGCAGCCCCGCCCCGGGACTAGCGGGAGATAATGAGCAGTTCTTC. Protein product: CASSPAPGLAGDNEQFF. The J gene is TRBJ2-1, the V gene TRBV3-1 (or the pseudogene TRBV3-2), with 14 bases that match TRBD2. Germline V gene sequence: CDR1 LGHDT, CDR2 YNNKEL (reference sequence). V shed 4 bases and J 7 bases; nucleotides not matched to a gene: 9. The CDR3 is 17 residues long.

This clone has only a few counts. The chain couples TRBV5-6 to TRBJ2-5; 11 nucleotides match TRBD2. The V gene end was trimmed by 1 base and the J gene end by 5 bases; junction bases not matched to a gene: 1. The germline V gene encodes CDR1 SGHDT and CDR2 YYEEEE. The CDR3 consists of 14 residues. The chain's CDR3 is CASSLLAGGETQYF. The CDR3 DNA reads as TGTGCCAGCAGCTTGTTAGCGGGAGGGGAGACCCAGTACTTC.

The CDR3 region has the DNA TGTGCCAGCAGCCCTCTTAGCGGGAGGGCCTACAATGAGCAGTTCTTC. Its translation: CASSPLSGRAYNEQFF. The chain has TRBV7-6 and TRBJ2-1; 11 nucleotides align to TRBD2. Germline-derived CDR1 and CDR2 are SGHVS and FNYEAQ. Losses at the gene ends were 5 bases for V and 2 bases for J; bases not matched to a gene: 5. This CDR3 region has 16 residues.

This clone was seen only once. The CDR3 protein is CAWSVSMNTEAFF. Written as DNA, the CDR3 is TGTGCCTGGAGTGTAAGCATGAACACTGAAGCTTTCTTT. The chain carries TRBV30 and TRBJ1-1; D remains ambiguous. The CDR3 covers 13 residues. Deletions cut 0 bases from V and 0 bases from J, with 5 bases between. Germline V CDR1 and CDR2: GTSNPN, SVGIG (reference sequence).

V is TRBV19 and J is TRBJ2-1, with 12 nucleotides matching TRBD2. V gave up 8 bases and J gave up 5 bases; unmatched junction bases: 13. The germline V gene has CDR1 LNHDA and CDR2 SQIVND (reference sequence). The CDR3 consists of 17 residues. The CDR3 nucleotides are TGTGCCAGTTGGGGGGGGCTAGCGGGAGGGCCCCACAATGAGCAGTTCTTC. This gives the protein CASWGGLAGGPHNEQFF.

The chain carries TRBV5-4 and TRBJ2-6, with TRBD1 matching 7 bases. Germline V gene lookup returns CDR1 SGHNT and CDR2 YYREEE (reference sequence). This CDR3 comprises 15 residues. The junction had 2 bases not matched to a gene; V was cut back by 4 bases and J by 1 base. CDR3 in amino acids: CASSGGQSGANVLTF. The CDR3 bases are TGTGCCAGCAGCGGGGGACAGTCTGGGGCCAACGTCCTGACTTTC.

This chain links TRBV7-8 with TRBJ2-7; 7 bases line up with TRBD2. The CDR3 is 16 residues long. The ends lost 3 bases at V and 4 bases at J; junction bases unmatched: 12. The germline gives CDR1 SGHVS, CDR2 FQNEAQ. The CDR3 nucleotides read TGTGCCAGCAGCTTTAGTTTGCGGGAGCCGCCATACGAGCAGTACTTC. Translation: CASSFSLREPPYEQYF.

V gene TRBV9 combines with J gene TRBJ1-1; D is uncertain. V lost 0 bases, J lost 5 bases, and 11 bases lay in between. CDR3 length equals 14 residues. Germline V gives CDR1 SGDLS, CDR2 YYNGEE. CDR3 sequence reads: CASSVAPFRTEAFF. DNA of the CDR3: TGTGCCAGCAGCGTAGCACCCTTCCGGACTGAAGCTTTCTTT.

The V call is TRBV27, the J call TRBJ1-5; no firm D call. Between the trimmed V and J ends, which lost 6 bases and 1 base, there was a span of 13 bases. The CDR3 covers 15 residues. Germline values: CDR1 MNHEY, CDR2 SMNVEV (reference sequence). The CDR3 sequence is CASSRESLSNQPQHF. Here the CDR3 DNA reads TGTGCCAGCAGCCGAGAGTCCCTAAGCAATCAGCCCCAGCATTTT.